The 20 T cell receptor beta chains below come from one sample, sequenced in a study of radiotherapy plus CTLA-4 blockade in lung cancer. Some clones are missing from TCRdb's copy, which holds only in-frame ones; the method was immunoSEQ multiplex PCR. The sample lists about 80,000 clones; around 79% were seen once. The material sequenced was peripheral blood, taken from a patient treated with radiotherapy plus ipilimumab. These receptor sequences come from a human donor with non-small cell lung cancer whose response to radiotherapy plus ipilimumab could not be evaluated. Some clones in this sample may be carry-over from other donors' samples.

The chain is built from TRBV18 and TRBJ2-3; 10 bases fit TRBD1. V lost 6 bases and J lost 3; bases outside the gene matches: 12. Germline V gene lookup returns CDR1 KGHSH and CDR2 LQKENI. The CDR3 is 17 residues long. The CDR3 DNA follows: TGTGCCAGCTCCGGACCTCTAAGACAGGGGGCTACAGATACGCAGTATTTT. This translates into CASSGPLRQGATDTQYF.

V and J are TRBV7-2 and TRBJ2-4; 15 bases match TRBD2. CDR3 size: 17 residues. CDR1 is SGHTA, CDR2 FQGNSA, per germline. Trimming removed 5 bases from V and 7 bases from J; junction bases left unmatched: 9. The CDR3: CASSLTGLAGGSNIQYF. The CDR3 bases are TGTGCCAGCAGCCTAACGGGACTAGCGGGGGGATCGAACATTCAGTACTTC.

The chain has TRBV5-1 and TRBJ1-2; D is perhaps TRBD1 (6 bases). This CDR3 has 13 residues. Germline values: CDR1 SGHRS, CDR2 YFSETQ. V was pared by 5 bases and J by 2 bases, with 10 bases between. CDR3: CASRFDRNYGYTF. CDR3 bases: TGCGCCAGCAGATTCGACAGGAACTATGGCTACACCTTC.

The chain joins TRBV29-1 to TRBJ2-3; 10 bases map to TRBD1. The germline V gene encodes CDR1 SQVTM and CDR2 ANQGSEA. V was clipped by 8 bases and J by 1 base; unmatched bases: 12. CDR3 length: 16 residues. The CDR3 protein is CSLSGAGQGRTDTQYF. The DNA for the CDR3 is TGCAGCCTTTCTGGGGCGGGACAGGGGCGCACAGATACGCAGTATTTT.

V usage is TRBV19 and J usage is TRBJ1-1; D is uncertain. This CDR3 has 14 amino acids. Germline values: CDR1 LNHDA, CDR2 SQIVND (reference sequence). V was pared by 4 bases and J by 5 bases, with 14 bases between. CDR3 loop: CASSTSEVKTEAFF. The CDR3 DNA follows: TGTGCCAGTAGTACCTCGGAGGTCAAGACTGAAGCTTTCTTT.

The chain carries TRBV5-6 and TRBJ2-5; D is possibly TRBD2 (5 bases). With 4 bases removed from V and 3 bases from J, the gap between germline ends came to 13 bases. This CDR3 contains 14 residues. CDR1 and CDR2 from the germline V gene are SGHDT and YYEEEE. In DNA form, the CDR3 reads TGTGCCAGCAGCCCCGGACGGGAAGAAGAGACCCAGTACTTC. This translates into CASSPGREEETQYF. The full variable domain, its missing parts supplied by reference TRBV5-6 and TRBJ2-5, is DAGVTQSPTHLIKTRGQQVTLRCSPKSGHDTVSWYQQALGQGPQFIFQYYEEEERQRGNFPDRFSGHQFPNYSSELNVNALLLGDSALYLCASSPGREEETQYFGPGTRLLVL.

The chain carries TRBV7-2 and TRBJ1-5, with a tentative D call TRBD1 (6 bases). Trimming took 4 bases from V and 8 from J, leaving 15 bases between them. Germline CDR1 reads SGHTA; CDR2 reads FQGNSA. This CDR3 region has 14 residues. CDR3 sequence reads: CASSSGQTYEPQHF. CDR3 DNA sequence: TGTGCCAGCAGCTCCGGACAGACCTACGAGCCCCAGCATTTT. Full variable domain (outside the CDR3, taken from reference TRBV7-2 and TRBJ1-5): GAGVSQSPSNKVTEKGKDVELRCDPISGHTALYWYRQSLGQGLEFLIYFQGNSAPDKSGLPSDRFSAERTGGSVSTLTIQRTQQEDSAVYLCASSSGQTYEPQHFGDGTRLSIL.

This chain joins TRBV28 and TRBJ2-7, with no clear D. Per germline, CDR1 MDHEN and CDR2 SYDVKM. CDR3 length: 14 residues. The germline V and J ends were trimmed by 1 base and 0 bases, with 7 bases remaining between them. Here the CDR3 DNA reads TGTGCCAGCAGTTTATTCAGTGACTCCTACGAGCAGTACTTC. This encodes CASSLFSDSYEQYF. Variable domain in full (rest from reference TRBV28 and TRBJ2-7): DVKVTQSSRYLVKRTGEKVFLECVQDMDHENMFWYRQDPGLGLRLIYFSYDVKMKEKGDIPEGYSVSREKKERFSLILESASTNQTSMYLCASSLFSDSYEQYFGPGTRLTVT.

The sample holds one count of this clone. The chain couples TRBV16 to TRBJ2-7; D perhaps matches TRBD2 (5 bases). Trimming removed 2 bases at V and 1 base at J, with 12 bases between. The CDR3 loop spans 15 amino acids. CDR1 and CDR2 (germline): KGHSY, FQNENV. CDR3 region: CASSQIADLSYEQYF. The CDR3 nucleotides are TGTGCCAGCAGCCAAATCGCGGACTTGTCCTACGAGCAGTACTTC. The full variable domain, its missing parts supplied by reference TRBV16 and TRBJ2-7, is GEEVAQTPKHLVRGEGQKAKLYCAPIKGHSYVFWYQQVLKNEFKFLISFQNENVFDETGMPKERFSAKCLPNSPCSLEIQATKLEDSAVYFCASSQIADLSYEQYFGPGTRLTVT.

This clone was seen a single time. This chain joins TRBV5-1 and TRBJ2-7; 10 bases line up with TRBD1. The CDR3 totals 14 residues. In germline, CDR1 is SGHRS, CDR2 YFSETQ. J was trimmed by 4 bases and V by 7 bases; bases with no gene match: 8. DNA for the CDR3: TGCGCCAGCTCACGGGACAGGGGAGATTACGAGCAGTACTTC. It encodes CASSRDRGDYEQYF.

A note on this clone: Other DNA sequences in the same sample also yield this CDR3. The rearrangement joins TRBV28 to TRBJ1-5, with 9 bases that match TRBD1. There are 15 residues in the CDR3. The germline gives CDR1 MDHEN, CDR2 SYDVKM. J lost 7 bases, V lost 6 bases, and 10 bases had no gene match. CDR3 protein: CASSPGGQGGQPQHF. The CDR3 DNA reads as TGTGCCAGCAGCCCTGGGGGACAGGGTGGACAGCCCCAGCATTTT.

CDR3 DNA sequence: TGTGCCATACAGACAGGCTACGAGCAGTACTTC. Translating gives CAIQTGYEQYF. The genes are TRBV6-5 and TRBJ2-7, with D possibly matching TRBD1 (6 bases). Deletions cut 10 bases from V and 3 bases from J, with 10 bases between. Germline V gene sequence: CDR1 MNHEY, CDR2 SVGAGI. The CDR3 runs to 11 residues.

The J gene is TRBJ1-1, the V gene TRBV2; possibly TRBD1 for D (5 bases). The length of the CDR3 is 16 residues. V dropped 1 base and J dropped 4 bases, with 16 bases sitting between them. The V gene's germline CDR1 is SNHLY and CDR2 FYNNEI. CDR3 region: CASSEGRGGGTTEAFF. Written as DNA, the CDR3 is TGTGCCAGCAGTGAAGGGAGGGGCGGAGGGACCACTGAAGCTTTCTTT.

V and J are TRBV5-1 and TRBJ2-1; possibly TRBD1 for D (6 bases). Trimming pared 0 bases from V and 4 bases from J, leaving 11 bases between. This CDR3 region has 15 residues. CDR1 is SGHRS and CDR2 is YFSETQ in the germline V gene. CDR3 loop: CASSLGGGWYNEQFF. The CDR3 region has the DNA TGCGCCAGCAGCTTGGGTGGGGGCTGGTACAATGAGCAGTTCTTC.

This clone was observed once. The rearrangement links TRBV28 to TRBJ2-7; maybe TRBD1 (5 bases). The V and J ends lost 1 base and 3 bases respectively, with 13 bases between them. Germline V gene lookup returns CDR1 MDHEN and CDR2 SYDVKM. There are 15 residues in the CDR3. CDR3 sequence: CASSLYAAQVYEQYF. DNA for the CDR3: TGTGCCAGCAGTTTATACGCAGCACAGGTCTACGAGCAGTACTTC.

This clone was observed a handful of times. The chain has TRBV6-6 and TRBJ1-5, with D possibly matching TRBD1 (5 bases). The CDR3 length is 16 residues. Germline-derived CDR1 and CDR2 are MNHNY and SVGAGI (reference sequence). Trimming took 2 bases from V and 3 from J, leaving 14 bases between them. Here the CDR3 DNA reads TGTGCCAGCAGTTACCAGGGCCGGGTCCACAATCAGCCCCAGCATTTT. Translated: CASSYQGRVHNQPQHF.

Turning to this clone: At one boundary the junction diverges from the germline segment, which might be a read error. The chain recombines TRBV7-7 with TRBJ2-2; D unclear. The CDR3 is 14 amino acids. Per the germline V gene, CDR1 is SSHAT and CDR2 is FNYEAQ (reference sequence). The CDR3 here is CASSLLANTGELFF. Written as DNA, the CDR3 is TGTGCTAGCAGCTTACTCGCGAACACCGGGGAGCTGTTTTTT.

CDR3 residues: CASSIGAGGPLNTGELFF. For the CDR3, the DNA is TGTGCCAGTAGTATAGGCGCAGGGGGACCCCTAAACACCGGGGAGCTGTTTTTT. V gene TRBV19 combines with J gene TRBJ2-2; 7 bases align to TRBD1. Germline V gene data show CDR1 as LNHDA and CDR2 as SQIVND (reference sequence). V gave up 1 base and J gave up 2 bases; unmatched junction bases: 10. The length of the CDR3 is 18 residues.

V and J are TRBV7-3 and TRBJ1-3, with 7 positions matching TRBD1. Germline V gene data show CDR1 as SGHTA and CDR2 as FQGTGA. The CDR3 runs 15 residues. V lost 5 bases to trimming and J lost 0 bases; unmatched junction nucleotides: 4. CDR3 DNA: TGTGCCAGCAGCCTGGGACAGTCCTCTGGAAACACCATATATTTT. Its protein is CASSLGQSSGNTIYF.

The chain is built from TRBV7-2 and TRBJ2-7; TRBD2 agrees at 11 bases. Germline loops: CDR1 SGHTA, CDR2 FQGNSA. This CDR3 contains 15 residues. V lost 2 bases, J lost 1 base, and 1 base stayed unmatched. The CDR3 DNA is TGTGCCAGCAGCTTACTAGCGGGGGGATCCTACGAGCAGTACTTC. Its translation is CASSLLAGGSYEQYF.